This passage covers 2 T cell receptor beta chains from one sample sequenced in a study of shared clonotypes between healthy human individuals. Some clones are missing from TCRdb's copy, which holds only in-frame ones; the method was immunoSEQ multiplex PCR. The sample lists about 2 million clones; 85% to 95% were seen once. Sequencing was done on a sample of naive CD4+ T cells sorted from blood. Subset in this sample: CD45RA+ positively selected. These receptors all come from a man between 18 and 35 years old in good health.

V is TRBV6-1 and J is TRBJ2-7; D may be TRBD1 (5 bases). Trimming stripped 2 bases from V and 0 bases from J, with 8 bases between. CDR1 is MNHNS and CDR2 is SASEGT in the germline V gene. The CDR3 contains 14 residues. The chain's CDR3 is CASSEQDNSYEQYF. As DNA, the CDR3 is TGTGCCAGCAGTGAACAGGACAACTCCTACGAGCAGTACTTC.

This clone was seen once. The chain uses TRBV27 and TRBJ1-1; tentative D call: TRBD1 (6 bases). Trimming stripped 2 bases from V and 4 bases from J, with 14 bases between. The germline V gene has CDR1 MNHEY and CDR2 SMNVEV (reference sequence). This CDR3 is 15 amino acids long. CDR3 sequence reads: CASSLRGDIGTEAFF. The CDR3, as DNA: TGTGCCAGCAGTTTACGTGGGGACATAGGCACTGAAGCTTTCTTT.